This T cell receptor beta chain originates from a study of CD8+CD57+ T cells in acquired aplastic anemia. Study outcomes and limitations: Patients and controls shared 25 to 30 CD8+ CDR3 sequences, which appeared highly expressed in patients and within their immunodominant clones.

Patients included in sequencing had previously demonstrated CD8+CD57+ cell expansion by flow cytometry. The patients, all of them, had severe acquired aplastic anemia. This clonotype was detected only a few times. The target antigen is unknown. Genomic DNA provided the template from which TCR beta VDJ and CDR3 profiles were obtained. TCRdb reanalysed the reads using MiXCR and keeps one entry per CDR3 protein. The top ten clones hold about 8.3% of a sample with hundreds of thousands of distinct CDR3 sequences, 45% to 50% of them seen once. The sample consisted of sorted CD4+, CD8+, or CD8+CD57+ T cells (not recorded which) from PBMCs. The origin of this receptor is a human donor with aplastic anemia.

The CDR3: CASSYPYSGDKPPQHF. CDR3 DNA: TGTGCCAGCAGTTACCCGTATTCTGGGGACAAGCCGCCCCAGCATTTT. V gene TRBV6-7 combines with J gene TRBJ1-5, with D possibly TRBD1 on 6 matching bases. TRBV6-7 is filed as an ORF, its function uncertain. Trimming left V 2 bases short and J 9 bases short, with 20 bases between. This CDR3 has 16 amino acids.